This T cell receptor beta chain was documented in a study of T cell responses to AZD1222 COVID-19 vaccine. Some clones are missing from TCRdb's copy, which holds only in-frame ones; the method was immunoSEQ multiplex PCR. Of around 80,000 clones in the sample, 80% to 90% are singletons; the top ten hold about 10%. The material sequenced was peripheral blood, taken 28 days after the second AZD1222 dose. The receptor's source is an adult who received the AZD1222 COVID-19 vaccine.

CDR3 DNA: TGTGCCAGCAGTTTGAGACGCCCACCTTCACCCCTCCACTTT. Translated, it gives CASSLRRPPSPLHF. The genes are TRBV27 and TRBJ1-6; D gene ambiguous. V shed 3 bases and J shed 9 bases, with 12 bases lying between them. Germline values: CDR1 MNHEY, CDR2 SMNVEV (reference sequence). The CDR3 totals 14 residues.